A selection of T cell receptor beta chains follows, all from one sample in a study of T cells in tumors after PD-1 blockade. The protocol was immunoSEQ multiplex PCR, while the TCRdb copy is restricted to in-frame clones and leaves out a portion. The data show 11,000 to 15,000 clones, with 55% to 70% seen just once and around a third held by the top ten. The sequencing used tumor tissue, collected after anti-PD-1 treatment. These receptors were collected from a human donor with cutaneous squamous cell carcinoma. Each CDR3 is given with its conserved first and last residue. Each record gives: CDR3 protein, V gene, D gene. D genes are given only for firm matches.

CDR3aa: CASRKGQGWTDTQYF
v_gene: TRBV2
d_gene: TRBD1

CDR3aa: CASSLDPPGTTDTQYF
v_gene: TRBV5-1
d_gene: NA

CDR3aa: CATSDPGRVQETQYF
v_gene: TRBV24-1
d_gene: NA

CDR3aa: CASSDSPGGYEQYF
v_gene: TRBV6-4
d_gene: TRBD1

CDR3aa: CSVRDTEAFF
v_gene: TRBV29-1
d_gene: NA

CDR3aa: CASSQGWGRDTEAFF
v_gene: TRBV7-2
d_gene: NA

CDR3aa: CASSPSGDPDTQYF
v_gene: TRBV18
d_gene: NA

CDR3aa: CASTYGGGNEQFF
v_gene: TRBV10-1
d_gene: TRBD2

CDR3aa: CATQGAANQPQHF
v_gene: TRBV15
d_gene: TRBD1

CDR3aa: CSASGTVATNEKLFF
v_gene: TRBV20-1
d_gene: NA

CDR3aa: CASSQADMVLGQPQHF
v_gene: TRBV4-3
d_gene: NA

CDR3aa: CASSDGGGGQETQYF
v_gene: TRBV2
d_gene: TRBD2

CDR3aa: CASGRRVNQPQHF
v_gene: TRBV2
d_gene: NA

CDR3aa: CASSQGQGFTEAFF
v_gene: TRBV5-1
d_gene: TRBD1

CDR3aa: CASSLEGTGRDEQYF
v_gene: TRBV5-1
d_gene: TRBD1